The 27 T cell receptor beta chains below were found in one sample sequenced in a study of regulatory T cells in long-lasting Graves disease. Time point of the sample: persistent/refractory GD, antithyroid drugs over 5 years with positive TRAb. Preparation of the TCR library used RNA extracted from PBMCs. Building the TCR beta libraries relied on iRepertoire HTBI primers, and CDR3 regions underwent Arm-PCR. TCRdb fed the multiplex PCR reads into MiXCR, producing one record per CDR3 protein. The sample includes roughly 400,000 distinct CDR3 sequences, around 20% of them seen just once. The sequences come from peripheral blood mononuclear cells (PBMCs), collected when the disease was refractory, from a patient treated with antithyroid drugs. These receptors came from a female donor with Graves disease.

This clonotype was seen a few times. This chain uses TRBV20-1 with TRBJ1-1; perhaps TRBD1 as D (5 bases). V was clipped by 1 base and J by 0 bases, with 6 bases between them. This CDR3 has 13 amino acids. Germline V lookup: CDR1 DFQATT, CDR2 SNEGSKA (reference sequence). CDR3 DNA sequence: TGCAGTGCTAGAGGGGGGATGAACACTGAAGCTTTCTTT. This translates into CSARGGMNTEAFF.

A remark on this clonotype: A much larger clone lies a single base off, so this may be a read error. The chain joins TRBV7-2 to TRBJ2-7; D is ambiguous. This CDR3 has 14 amino acids. CDR1 is SGHTA, CDR2 FQGNSA, per germline. V was pared by 5 bases and J by 3 bases, with 14 bases between. The CDR3 DNA reads as TGTGCCAGCAGCATATTGTCTATCCGCTACGAGCAGTACTTC. Amino acid sequence: CASSILSIRYEQYF. Full variable domain (outside the CDR3, taken from reference TRBV7-2 and TRBJ2-7): GAGVSQSPSNKVTEKGKDVELRCDPISGHTALYWYRQSLGQGLEFLIYFQGNSAPDKSGLPSDRFSAERTGGSVSTLTIQRTQQEDSAVYLCASSILSIRYEQYFGPGTRLTVT.

This clonotype was detected many times. This sequence joins TRBV7-2 and TRBJ2-5; 10 bases line up with TRBD2. Unmatched junction bases numbered 1, after V lost 5 bases and J lost 1 base. The V gene's germline CDR1 is SGHTA and CDR2 FQGNSA. The CDR3 covers 14 residues. The DNA for the CDR3 is TGTGCCAGCAGCCGGACTAGCGGCCAAGAGACCCAGTACTTC. Residues: CASSRTSGQETQYF. Together with reference TRBV7-2 and TRBJ2-5, the CDR3 gives the full variable domain: GAGVSQSPSNKVTEKGKDVELRCDPISGHTALYWYRQSLGQGLEFLIYFQGNSAPDKSGLPSDRFSAERTGGSVSTLTIQRTQQEDSAVYLCASSRTSGQETQYFGPGTRLLVL.

This clonotype has just a few counts. The CDR3 spells CASSFSPARAGFTGELFF. For the CDR3, the DNA is TGTGCCAGCAGCTTCTCTCCAGCTAGGGCAGGGTTCACCGGGGAGCTGTTTTTT. J is TRBJ2-2 and V is TRBV28; tentatively, D is TRBD1 (5 bases). Trimming removed 6 bases at V and 4 bases at J, with 24 bases between. The CDR3 covers 18 residues. Germline loops: CDR1 MDHEN, CDR2 SYDVKM. The whole variable domain, remainder taken from reference TRBV28 and TRBJ2-2, is DVKVTQSSRYLVKRTGEKVFLECVQDMDHENMFWYRQDPGLGLRLIYFSYDVKMKEKGDIPEGYSVSREKKERFSLILESASTNQTSMYLCASSFSPARAGFTGELFFGEGSRLTVL.

This clonotype was observed a few times. V gene TRBV4-3 combines with J gene TRBJ1-2, with D unclear. V was pared by 1 base and J by 7 bases, with 13 bases between. Germline V gene lookup returns CDR1 LGHNA and CDR2 YSLEER. The CDR3 consists of 14 residues. The CDR3 region is CASSQVQGVGGYTF. DNA of the CDR3: TGCGCCAGCAGCCAAGTCCAAGGCGTCGGTGGCTACACCTTC.

This chain connects TRBV19 to TRBJ1-2; 8 nucleotides agree with TRBD1. With V trimmed by 3 bases and J by 5 bases, 8 bases remained unmatched. The CDR3 totals 15 residues. CDR1 is LNHDA, CDR2 SQIVND, per germline (reference sequence). CDR3 coding DNA: TGTGCCAGTAGTATGATTGGACAGGGCCTATATGGCTACACCTTC. Translating it yields CASSMIGQGLYGYTF.

The chain is built from TRBV20-1 and TRBJ1-1; D gene unclear. This CDR3 has 14 amino acids. Trimming took off 3 bases at V and 1 base at J, with 12 bases between the two ends. Germline-derived CDR1 and CDR2 are DFQATT and SNEGSKA (reference sequence). The DNA of the CDR3 is TGCAGTGCTAGTCGAGGGCTTAGGAACACTGAAGCTTTCTTT. Encoded protein: CSASRGLRNTEAFF.

The chain carries TRBV11-2 and TRBJ1-1; 10 nucleotides match TRBD1. Germline V gene data show CDR1 as SGHAT and CDR2 as FQNNGV. Trimming took 5 bases from V and 3 from J; bases not matched to a gene: 12. The CDR3 is 17 amino acids. The CDR3 is CASSQDRQGAGHTEAFF. The CDR3 DNA reads as TGTGCCAGCAGCCAAGACCGACAGGGGGCCGGGCACACTGAAGCTTTCTTT.

The chain combines TRBV12-3 or TRBV12-4 with TRBJ2-2; D is unresolved. The length of the CDR3 is 12 residues. V dropped 3 bases and J dropped 6 bases, with 5 bases sitting between them. The CDR3 spells CASSFPPGELFF. The DNA for the CDR3 is TGTGCCAGCAGTTTTCCCCCCGGGGAGCTGTTTTTT.

This chain uses TRBV7-6 with TRBJ2-7; D is unresolved. The CDR3 totals 13 residues. In germline, CDR1 is SGHVS, CDR2 FNYEAQ. Trimming stripped 2 bases from V and 3 bases from J, with 8 bases between. The CDR3 is CASSLTNNYEQYF. CDR3 bases: TGTGCCAGCAGCTTAACAAACAACTACGAGCAGTACTTC.

In this sample, this clonotype turned up a few times. V gene TRBV29-1 combines with J gene TRBJ2-7, with D tentatively TRBD2 (5 bases). This CDR3 spans 10 amino acids. CDR1 and CDR2 from the germline V gene are SQVTM and ANQGSEA. The ends were cut back, 4 bases at V and 4 bases at J, with 5 bases in the middle. The CDR3 here is CSVGEYEQYF. CDR3 coding DNA: TGCAGCGTTGGGGAGTACGAGCAGTACTTC.

This clonotype was detected ten times or more. The CDR3 DNA follows: TGTGCCAGCAGCCAAGAAAGACTGATCCAAGAGACCCAGTACTTC. Translated: CASSQERLIQETQYF. The rearrangement uses TRBV14 and TRBJ2-5; no definite D call. Trimming pared 0 bases from V and 1 base from J, leaving 9 bases between. The CDR3 sequence is 15 residues long. Germline CDR1 and CDR2: SGHDN and FVKESK.

The rearrangement joins TRBV6-2 or TRBV6-3 to TRBJ1-1; tentatively, D is TRBD1 (6 bases). Between the trimmed V and J ends, which lost 5 bases and 4 bases, there was a span of 11 bases. The V gene's germline CDR1 is MNHEY and CDR2 SVGEGT. This CDR3 spans 13 amino acids. CDR3 DNA: TGTGCCAGCAGTCCCCAGGGGTTCACTGAAGCTTTCTTT. It specifies CASSPQGFTEAFF.

V is TRBV5-1 and J is TRBJ1-1, with D possibly matching TRBD1 (6 bases). V lost 4 bases to trimming and J lost 1 base, with 11 bases between them. This CDR3 region has 14 residues. Germline CDR1 SGHRS, CDR2 YFSETQ. CDR3 residues: CASSAQGKNTEAFF. The CDR3 DNA reads TGCGCCAGCAGCGCGCAGGGGAAGAACACTGAAGCTTTCTTT.

The chain is built from TRBV4-1 and TRBJ2-7, with D hard to call. Germline V lookup: CDR1 MGHRA, CDR2 YSYEKL. The V and J ends lost 0 bases and 4 bases respectively, with 10 bases between them. This CDR3 has 14 residues. DNA for the CDR3: TGCGCCAGCAGCCAAGATATAGGCCTTTACGAGCAGTACTTC. This sequence encodes CASSQDIGLYEQYF.

The V gene is TRBV7-2, the J gene TRBJ1-5; 8 nucleotides match TRBD1. Per germline, CDR1 SGHTA and CDR2 FQGNSA. The CDR3 has 15 residues. V lost 5 bases and J lost 7; bases outside the gene matches: 10. CDR3 DNA: TGTGCCAGCAGCCCCCTAGGGACAGGCTCCCAGCCCCAGCATTTT. Its protein is CASSPLGTGSQPQHF.

Many counts were recorded for this clonotype. The chain joins TRBV19 to TRBJ1-2; 10 bases align to TRBD1. This CDR3 is 15 amino acids long. CDR1 and CDR2 (germline): LNHDA, SQIVND (reference sequence). V shed 5 bases, J shed 2 bases, and the junction held 5 bases outside the gene matches. The CDR3 protein is CASSSSGQGNYGYTF. CDR3 nucleotides: TGTGCCAGTAGTTCCTCGGGACAGGGGAACTATGGCTACACCTTC. The full variable domain, with the rest looked up from reference TRBV19 and TRBJ1-2, is DGGITQSPKYLFRKEGQNVTLSCEQNLNHDAMYWYRQDPGQGLRLIYYSQIVNDFQKGDIAEGYSVSREKKESFPLTVTSAQKNPTAFYLCASSSSGQGNYGYTFGSGTRLTVV.

This clonotype was seen a handful of times. V is TRBV7-9 and J is TRBJ1-1; unclear D gene. Trimming removed 5 bases from V and 5 bases from J, with 12 bases in between. The germline V gene has CDR1 SEHNR and CDR2 FQNEAQ (reference sequence). The CDR3 covers 13 residues. The CDR3 protein is CASSPPQSTEAFF. CDR3 sequence (DNA): TGTGCCAGCAGCCCACCTCAGAGTACTGAAGCTTTCTTT.

The chain has TRBV12-5 and TRBJ2-2; TRBD1 aligns across 9 bases. Germline CDR1 reads LGHNT; CDR2 reads FRNRAP. This CDR3 spans 21 amino acids. The V gene end was trimmed by 2 bases and the J gene end by 5 bases; junction bases not matched to a gene: 21. CDR3 protein: CASGLYLGTGSLRPWTGELFF. In nucleotides, the CDR3 is TGTGCTAGTGGTTTGTATCTAGGGACAGGGTCCCTACGTCCATGGACCGGGGAGCTGTTTTTT.

There are many counts of this clonotype. This chain connects TRBV29-1 to TRBJ2-5; D might be TRBD1 (6 bases). CDR1 and CDR2 (germline): SQVTM, ANQGSEA. The CDR3 is 14 amino acids. Trimming removed 3 bases from V and 6 bases from J, with 17 bases in between. The CDR3 is CSVEYPGARKTQYF. Here the CDR3 DNA reads TGCAGCGTTGAGTATCCAGGGGCGCGAAAGACCCAGTACTTC. The full variable domain, completed using reference TRBV29-1 and TRBJ2-5, is SAVISQKPSRDICQRGTSLTIQCQVDSQVTMMFWYRQQPGQSLTLIATANQGSEATYESGFVIDKFPISRPNLTFSTLTVSNMSPEDSSIYLCSVEYPGARKTQYFGPGTRLLVL.

This clonotype was detected ten times or more. J is TRBJ2-7 and V is TRBV6-2 or TRBV6-3, with 7 nucleotides matching TRBD2. V dropped 0 bases and J dropped 0; count of bases not matched to a gene: 2. This CDR3 region has 15 residues. The germline V gene has CDR1 MNHEY and CDR2 SVGEGT. The CDR3 sequence: CASSYSGTNSYEQYF. The DNA of the CDR3 is TGTGCCAGCAGTTACTCCGGGACTAACTCCTACGAGCAGTACTTC.

In this sample, this clonotype turned up a few times. The chain is built from TRBV7-9 and TRBJ1-5; 11 positions agree with TRBD1. There are 17 residues in the CDR3. V gave up 1 base and J gave up 2 bases; unmatched junction bases: 4. Germline CDR1 SEHNR, CDR2 FQNEAQ (reference sequence). The CDR3 DNA is TGTGCCAGCAGCTTAGGGACAGGGGGCCAGGGCAATCAGCCCCAGCATTTT. It translates to CASSLGTGGQGNQPQHF. The entire variable domain, with the rest obtained from reference TRBV7-9 and TRBJ1-5, is as follows: DTGVSQNPRHKITKRGQNVTFRCDPISEHNRLYWYRQTLGQGPEFLTYFQNEAQLEKSRLLSDRFSAERPKGSFSTLEIQRTEQGDSAMYLCASSLGTGGQGNQPQHFGDGTRLSIL.

This clonotype was observed at least ten times. The V gene is TRBV6-5, the J gene TRBJ1-1; 7 bases map to TRBD1. Germline lookup yields CDR1 MNHEY and CDR2 SVGAGI. CDR3 length: 16 amino acids. V lost 0 bases to trimming and J lost 10 bases; unmatched junction nucleotides: 14. The CDR3 coding sequence is TGTGCCAGCAGTTACTCTACCCGACAGGGTACTTCGCGAGCTTTCTTT. Its protein product is CASSYSTRQGTSRAFF.

V is TRBV11-3 and J is TRBJ2-2; no firm D call. Germline CDR1 and CDR2: SGHNT and YENEEA. This CDR3 has 13 amino acids. V lost 3 bases and J lost 6, with 8 bases in between. The CDR3 DNA reads TGTGCCAGCAGCTTTGAAGGGTCCGGGGAGCTGTTTTTT. It codes for CASSFEGSGELFF.

The chain joins TRBV6-1 to TRBJ1-5; unclear D gene. V was shortened by 6 bases and J by 12 bases, with 15 bases between the two germline ends. This CDR3 comprises 12 residues. Germline V gene data show CDR1 as MNHNS and CDR2 as SASEGT. The CDR3 DNA is TGTGCCAGCAGCTTCTATAGGGAACACCAGCATTTT. It codes for CASSFYREHQHF.

This clonotype came up a few times. V is TRBV7-8 and J is TRBJ2-5; no firm D call. The V and J ends lost 5 bases and 2 bases respectively, with 18 bases between them. This CDR3 is built from 16 residues. Germline V gives CDR1 SGHVS, CDR2 FQNEAQ. CDR3 DNA: TGTGCCAGCAGCCCCTGGCGGCTACCCTTACAAGAGACCCAGTACTTC. Translating it yields CASSPWRLPLQETQYF. The full variable domain, rest sourced from reference TRBV7-8 and TRBJ2-5, is GAGVSQSPRYKVAKRGQDVALRCDPISGHVSLFWYQQALGQGPEFLTYFQNEAQLDKSGLPSDRFFAERPEGSVSTLKIQRTQQEDSAVYLCASSPWRLPLQETQYFGPGTRLLVL.

This clonotype was recorded a few times. The V and J genes are TRBV20-1 and TRBJ2-7, with TRBD2 identical over 8 bases. Germline V gives CDR1 DFQATT, CDR2 SNEGSKA (reference sequence). The length of the CDR3 is 17 residues. V lost 2 bases, J lost 0 bases, and 12 bases stayed unmatched. The CDR3, as DNA: TGCAGTGCTAGATCGGAGGCGGGGGGCGCGAGCTCCTACGAGCAGTACTTC. Translation gives CSARSEAGGASSYEQYF.